The next 28 T cell receptor beta chains were all read from a single sample in a study of T cell responses to AZD1222 COVID-19 vaccine. The protocol was immunoSEQ multiplex PCR, while the TCRdb copy is restricted to in-frame clones and leaves out a portion. The sample lists around 150,000 clones, roughly 82% seen once, with 4.1% in the top ten. The sample consisted of peripheral blood, taken on day 0 of AZD1222 vaccination. These receptors were collected from an adult in good health.

This chain connects TRBV4-1 to TRBJ1-4; D not resolved. The CDR3 consists of 14 residues. V lost 1 base to trimming and J lost 4 bases, with 7 bases between them. Per germline, CDR1 MGHRA and CDR2 YSYEKL. CDR3 DNA: TGCGCCAGCAGCCAAGCGCCCAATAATGAAAAACTGTTTTTT. This sequence encodes CASSQAPNNEKLFF.

The CDR3 DNA reads as TGCGCCAGCAGCTTGAGGCAGGGACAGGGGGCACAACTGTTTTTT. Amino acids: CASSLRQGQGAQLFF. The chain couples TRBV5-1 to TRBJ1-4; 12 bases fit TRBD1. The J segment lost 12 bases and the V segment lost 1 base, leaving 7 bases of the junction unmatched. The germline V gene has CDR1 SGHRS and CDR2 YFSETQ. The CDR3 totals 15 residues.

The chain recombines TRBV4-2 with TRBJ2-3; 8 bases align to TRBD2. This CDR3 has 15 residues. Germline trimming cut 3 bases from V and 3 bases from J; bases unmatched to any gene: 5. Germline V gives CDR1 LGHNA, CDR2 YNFKEQ. CDR3 protein: CASSQGLESTDTQYF. The DNA of the CDR3 is TGTGCCAGCAGCCAGGGACTAGAGTCAACAGATACGCAGTATTTT.

The CDR3 spells CASSLNTEAFF. CDR3 coding DNA: TGTGCCAGCAGCCTAAACACTGAAGCTTTCTTT. The chain couples TRBV5-5 to TRBJ1-1; no definite D call. The CDR3 is made up of 11 amino acids. Germline assignment: CDR1 SGHKS and CDR2 YYEKEE (reference sequence). The V end lost 4 bases, the J end lost 2 bases, and 3 bases lay between the germline ends.

This chain connects TRBV6-5 to TRBJ1-5; possible D gene TRBD1, 6 bases. The CDR3 is 13 residues long. The V end was cut by 8 bases, the J end by 5 bases, with 13 bases between. CDR1 is MNHEY, CDR2 SVGAGI, per germline. Written as DNA, the CDR3 is TGTGCCAGCTCCCAGGGGCACCATCAGCCCCAGCATTTT. This encodes CASSQGHHQPQHF.

CDR3 region: CASSSGRRGEKLFF. For the CDR3, the DNA is TGTGCCAGCAGCTCCGGACGAAGGGGTGAAAAACTGTTTTTT. The chain has TRBV7-9 and TRBJ1-4, with D tentatively TRBD1 (5 bases). The CDR3 spans 14 residues. CDR1 SEHNR and CDR2 FQNEAQ come from the germline V gene (reference sequence). Trimming removed 4 bases at V and 7 bases at J, with 13 bases between.

The CDR3: CATSGGAGKADTQYF. DNA of the CDR3: TGTGCCACCAGTGGTGGGGCGGGAAAGGCAGATACGCAGTATTTT. This chain uses TRBV24-1 with TRBJ2-3; tentatively, D is TRBD2 (6 bases). CDR1 and CDR2 from the germline V gene are KGHDR and SFDVKD. The V end lost 5 bases, the J end lost 4 bases, and 15 bases lay between the germline ends. This CDR3 region has 15 residues.

This chain links TRBV6-5 with TRBJ1-2; D might be TRBD1 (6 bases). CDR1 and CDR2 from the germline V gene are MNHEY and SVGAGI. Trimming left V 7 bases short and J 0 bases short, with 15 bases between. The CDR3 is 15 residues long. This CDR3 is CASTTTGSPNYGYTF. The CDR3 coding sequence is TGTGCCAGCACTACGACAGGTTCTCCTAACTATGGCTACACCTTC.

The rearrangement links TRBV19 to TRBJ2-1; no clear D gene. The germline V and J ends were trimmed by 1 base and 3 bases, with 4 bases remaining between them. Germline-derived CDR1 and CDR2 are LNHDA and SQIVND (reference sequence). The CDR3 loop spans 13 amino acids. DNA for the CDR3: TGTGCCAGTAGTATAGGAGGCTACAATGAGCAGTTCTTC. This gives the protein CASSIGGYNEQFF.

The chain joins TRBV28 to TRBJ2-1; D is ambiguous. Trimming left V 4 bases short and J 10 bases short, with 5 bases between. This CDR3 is 10 amino acids long. Germline V CDR1 and CDR2: MDHEN, SYDVKM. CDR3 sequence reads: CASSSVEQFF. The CDR3, as DNA: TGTGCCAGCAGTTCGGTGGAGCAGTTCTTC. Based on the CDR3 plus reference TRBV28 and TRBJ2-1, the full variable domain is DVKVTQSSRYLVKRTGEKVFLECVQDMDHENMFWYRQDPGLGLRLIYFSYDVKMKEKGDIPEGYSVSREKKERFSLILESASTNQTSMYLCASSSVEQFFGPGTRLTVL.

Comments on this clone: The sample contains more than one DNA sequence encoding this CDR3. The chain carries TRBV29-1 and TRBJ2-5, with TRBD2 identical over 14 bases. The CDR3 loop spans 15 amino acids. Germline CDR1 is SQVTM and CDR2 is ANQGSEA. V trimming: 6 bases; J trimming: 1 base; junction bases outside the gene matches: 4. The CDR3, as DNA: TGCAGCGTGAGACTAGCGGGGGGGCCCCAAGAGACCCAGTACTTC. As protein: CSVRLAGGPQETQYF.

This clone was seen only a few times. The CDR3 reads CASSIGQKPYYEQYF. CDR3 in DNA: TGTGCCAGTAGTATAGGCCAGAAGCCTTACTACGAGCAGTACTTC. V usage is TRBV19 and J usage is TRBJ2-7; no definite D call. Germline CDR1 reads LNHDA; CDR2 reads SQIVND (reference sequence). V lost 1 base and J 3 bases, leaving 13 bases between the germline ends. This CDR3 spans 15 amino acids.

The CDR3 sequence: CASRISGTGYNQPQHF. The CDR3 DNA reads TGTGCCAGCAGAATCTCAGGGACAGGGTACAATCAGCCCCAGCATTTT. The gene calls are TRBV28 and TRBJ1-5; 9 bases agree with TRBD1. CDR3 length: 16 amino acids. The trim removed 6 bases at V and 3 bases at J, leaving 9 bases unmatched. Germline V gene sequence: CDR1 MDHEN, CDR2 SYDVKM.

The rearrangement joins TRBV5-1 to TRBJ1-2; D is possibly TRBD1 (6 bases). V lost 0 bases and J 2 bases, leaving 11 bases between the germline ends. Germline V gene data show CDR1 as SGHRS and CDR2 as YFSETQ. This CDR3 is built from 15 residues. This CDR3 reads CASSLDTDRNYGYTF. In DNA form, the CDR3 reads TGCGCCAGCAGCTTGGATACGGACAGAAACTATGGCTACACCTTC.

The chain carries TRBV6-5 and TRBJ1-5; D is uncertain. V was pared by 0 bases and J by 6 bases, with 12 bases between. CDR1 and CDR2 from the germline V gene are MNHEY and SVGAGI. CDR3 length: 15 residues. DNA of the CDR3: TGTGCCAGCAGTTACTCGAGCGGGGTGGGTCAGCCCCAGCATTTT. Its protein is CASSYSSGVGQPQHF.

This rearrangement joins TRBV3-1 (or the pseudogene TRBV3-2) to TRBJ2-7; perhaps TRBD1 as D (6 bases). CDR1 and CDR2 (germline): LGHDT, YNNKEL (reference sequence). CDR3 length equals 13 residues. Trimming removed 4 bases from V and 2 bases from J, with 9 bases in between. CDR3 sequence (DNA): TGTGCCAGCAGCCGACAGGAGACCTACGAGCAGTACTTC. Amino acid sequence: CASSRQETYEQYF.

This chain links TRBV19 with TRBJ1-1; maybe TRBD1 (5 bases). CDR3 length: 14 amino acids. Germline-derived CDR1 and CDR2 are LNHDA and SQIVND (reference sequence). V shed 6 bases and J shed 4 bases, with 15 bases lying between them. CDR3 protein: CASRGEAGGTEAFF. In nucleotides, the CDR3 is TGTGCCAGTAGGGGGGAGGCGGGAGGCACTGAAGCTTTCTTT. The full variable domain, completed using reference TRBV19 and TRBJ1-1, is DGGITQSPKYLFRKEGQNVTLSCEQNLNHDAMYWYRQDPGQGLRLIYYSQIVNDFQKGDIAEGYSVSREKKESFPLTVTSAQKNPTAFYLCASRGEAGGTEAFFGQGTRLTVV.

The chain couples TRBV7-2 to TRBJ1-1; D gene unclear. Between the trimmed V and J ends, which lost 1 base and 1 base, there was a span of 10 bases. The CDR3 loop spans 15 amino acids. The germline V gene has CDR1 SGHTA and CDR2 FQGNSA. The CDR3 DNA follows: TGTGCCAGCAGCTTAGATAGAGCAGGGAACACTGAAGCTTTCTTT. It codes for CASSLDRAGNTEAFF.

The chain links TRBV2 to TRBJ1-1; D is perhaps TRBD1 (6 bases). The ends were cut back, 5 bases at V and 0 bases at J, with 13 bases in the middle. Per germline, CDR1 SNHLY and CDR2 FYNNEI. The CDR3 loop spans 15 amino acids. Here the CDR3 reads CASSLGTSMNTEAFF. For the CDR3, the DNA is TGTGCCAGCAGTTTAGGGACATCCATGAACACTGAAGCTTTCTTT.

The J gene is TRBJ2-5, the V gene TRBV24-1; tentative D call: TRBD2 (6 bases). The V and J ends lost 3 bases and 3 bases respectively, with 13 bases between them. The CDR3 has 15 amino acids. Germline values: CDR1 KGHDR, CDR2 SFDVKD. The CDR3, as DNA: TGTGCCACCAGTGATCTCGGAGGGGCAAAAGAGACCCAGTACTTC. Translating it yields CATSDLGGAKETQYF.

The J gene is TRBJ2-1, the V gene TRBV5-4, with TRBD1 as a possible D gene (5 bases). Looked up from germline, CDR1 is SGHNT and CDR2 is YYREEE (reference sequence). The length of the CDR3 is 14 residues. V lost 4 bases to trimming and J lost 2 bases, with 10 bases between them. In DNA, the CDR3 is TGTGCCAGCAGCCTGATGACAGCCTACAATGAGCAGTTCTTC. Its translation: CASSLMTAYNEQFF.

This clone was found once. This rearrangement joins TRBV18 to TRBJ1-5; a possible D gene is TRBD1 (6 bases). V lost 5 bases, J lost 2 bases, and 10 bases lay in between. The CDR3 covers 14 residues. Per germline, CDR1 KGHSH and CDR2 LQKENI. As DNA, the CDR3 is TGTGCCAGCTCAGCCTCAGGGGGCAATCAGCCCCAGCATTTT. It is translated as CASSASGGNQPQHF.

The chain joins TRBV30 to TRBJ1-2; 8 bases align to TRBD1. V was pared by 3 bases and J by 10 bases, with 16 bases of the junction left unmatched. The germline gives CDR1 GTSNPN, CDR2 SVGIG (reference sequence). This CDR3 has 15 amino acids. The DNA for the CDR3 is TGTGCCTGGAGCCCCGGCGGGGTCGCAGGGGGCAACTACACCTTC. Translated: CAWSPGGVAGGNYTF.

As for this clone: The identical CDR3 is also encoded by other nucleotide sequences in the sample. This chain links TRBV5-1 with TRBJ1-5; D is perhaps TRBD1 (5 bases). The CDR3 has 14 residues. Trimming shortened V by 0 bases and J by 2 bases, and 6 bases separated the two germline ends. CDR1 is SGHRS and CDR2 is YFSETQ in the germline V gene. This chain's CDR3 is CASSLEGGNQPQHF. The CDR3 nucleotides read TGCGCCAGCAGCTTGGAAGGGGGCAATCAGCCCCAGCATTTT. Combining the CDR3 with reference TRBV5-1 and TRBJ1-5 gives the whole variable domain KAGVTQTPRYLIKTRGQQVTLSCSPISGHRSVSWYQQTPGQGLQFLFEYFSETQRNKGNFPGRFSGRQFSNSRSEMNVSTLELGDSALYLCASSLEGGNQPQHFGDGTRLSIL.

V is TRBV5-5 and J is TRBJ2-7; 8 nucleotides line up with TRBD1. This CDR3 region has 13 residues. Germline lookup yields CDR1 SGHKS and CDR2 YYEKEE (reference sequence). Trimming took 5 bases from V and 5 from J; bases not matched to a gene: 6. For the CDR3, the DNA is TGTGCCAGCAGGCCGGACAGGGAAAACGAGCAGTACTTC. It yields the protein CASRPDRENEQYF.

The genes are TRBV30 and TRBJ2-1; perhaps TRBD1 as D (5 bases). V was cut by 3 bases and J by 7 bases, with 16 bases left in between. This CDR3 contains 14 residues. The germline V gene encodes CDR1 GTSNPN and CDR2 SVGIG (reference sequence). The CDR3 loop is CAWRGLLVHNEQFF. CDR3 nucleotides: TGTGCCTGGAGGGGGCTACTGGTGCATAATGAGCAGTTCTTC.

This clone was counted between two and nine times. This chain links TRBV28 with TRBJ1-5; tentative D call: TRBD1 (5 bases). The CDR3 sequence is 11 residues long. V was shortened by 8 bases and J by 5 bases, with 7 bases between the two germline ends. The germline gives CDR1 MDHEN, CDR2 SYDVKM. CDR3 nucleotides: TGTGCCAGCGGGGGGTATCAGCCCCAGCATTTT. Translated, it gives CASGGYQPQHF.

Details on this clone: A read error may produce the germline difference seen at one junction end. The chain couples TRBV28 to TRBJ2-7, with a tentative D call TRBD2 (6 bases). Germline lookup yields CDR1 MDHEN and CDR2 SYDVKM. This CDR3 is built from 13 residues. This chain's CDR3 is CASSLGDGGTRDF. As DNA, the CDR3 is TGTGCCAGCAGTTTAGGAGACGGCGGGACCAGGGACTTC.